Presented here are 26 T cell receptor beta chains from one specimen sequenced in a study of T cells in Graves' hyperthyroidism and ophthalmopathy. Researchers took RNA transcripts and amplified the TCR beta CDR3 regions from them. In the first-round RT-PCR of the TCR CDR3, the HTBI primer set was used. MiXCR, run by TCRdb on the multiplex PCR reads, gives a single entry per CDR3 protein. The data contain about 290,000 distinct CDR3 sequences, roughly 15% of them seen just once; the ten biggest clones take up around 34%. Sequencing was carried out using blood. The receptors derive from a man aged 25-45 years with Graves' hyperthyroidism.

This clonotype was observed a handful of times. The chain combines TRBV28 with TRBJ2-3, with a possible D match to TRBD2 (6 bases). Trimming shortened V by 5 bases and J by 6 bases, and 12 bases separated the two germline ends. CDR1 MDHEN and CDR2 SYDVKM come from the germline V gene. This CDR3 is 13 amino acids long. The CDR3 DNA is TGTGCCAGCAGTCTACGACGGGGGGATACGCAGTATTTT. This sequence encodes CASSLRRGDTQYF.

This clonotype was seen at least ten times. This chain uses TRBV7-3 with TRBJ2-3; D might be TRBD2 (5 bases). With 3 bases removed from V and 2 bases from J, the gap between germline ends came to 9 bases. The germline gives CDR1 SGHTA, CDR2 FQGTGA. This CDR3 is 14 amino acids long. DNA of the CDR3: TGTGCCAGCAGCTTGGGAGCGAACACAGATACGCAGTATTTT. It translates to CASSLGANTDTQYF.

This clonotype occurred many times. The rearrangement uses TRBV5-1 and TRBJ2-3; 9 bases are a match to TRBD2. Germline V gene sequence: CDR1 SGHRS, CDR2 YFSETQ. J lost 1 base, V lost 3 bases, and 9 bases had no gene match. The CDR3 runs to 17 residues. This chain's CDR3 is CASSSPRREGRTDTQYF. For the CDR3, the DNA is TGCGCCAGCAGCTCACCCCGGCGGGAGGGCCGCACAGATACGCAGTATTTT.

This clonotype was observed a handful of times. The chain employs TRBV27 and TRBJ1-2; D is ambiguous. The V end was cut by 4 bases, the J end by 4 bases, with 13 bases between. The CDR3 is made up of 14 amino acids. The V gene's germline CDR1 is MNHEY and CDR2 SMNVEV (reference sequence). The CDR3 is CASSSIAASYGYTF. As DNA, the CDR3 is TGTGCCAGCAGTTCGATAGCGGCAAGCTATGGCTACACCTTC.

At least ten counts were recorded for this clonotype. The chain recombines TRBV28 with TRBJ2-3, with 14 bases lining up with TRBD2. Looked up from germline, CDR1 is MDHEN and CDR2 is SYDVKM. The CDR3 covers 17 residues. The ends lost 5 bases at V and 5 bases at J; junction bases unmatched: 9. The DNA of the CDR3 is TGTGCCAGCAGTCTACAGGGACTAGCGGGAGTAAGAGATACGCAGTATTTT. Protein sequence: CASSLQGLAGVRDTQYF.

This clonotype was detected many times. V gene TRBV19 combines with J gene TRBJ2-1; D tentatively fits TRBD1 or TRBD2 (5 bases each). V dropped 0 bases and J dropped 6 bases, with 18 bases sitting between them. CDR3 length: 17 amino acids. Per germline, CDR1 LNHDA and CDR2 SQIVND (reference sequence). CDR3 DNA: TGTGCCAGTAGTATAGATCACGTACAGGCCGGGGCCAATGAGCAGTTCTTC. This codes for CASSIDHVQAGANEQFF. Using reference TRBV19 and TRBJ2-1 for the parts outside the CDR3, the full variable domain is DGGITQSPKYLFRKEGQNVTLSCEQNLNHDAMYWYRQDPGQGLRLIYYSQIVNDFQKGDIAEGYSVSREKKESFPLTVTSAQKNPTAFYLCASSIDHVQAGANEQFFGPGTRLTVL.

DNA for the CDR3: TGTGCCAGTAGTGCACAGGGTTACTCTGAAGCTTTCTTT. Translating it yields CASSAQGYSEAFF. The gene calls are TRBV19 and TRBJ1-1; perhaps TRBD1 as D (6 bases). This CDR3 spans 13 amino acids. V was clipped by 5 bases and J by 6 bases, with 13 bases between them. Germline V lookup: CDR1 LNHDA, CDR2 SQIVND (reference sequence).

V and J are TRBV30 and TRBJ1-5, with 9 nucleotides matching TRBD1. Germline V gene data show CDR1 as GTSNPN and CDR2 as SVGIG (reference sequence). Trimming cost V 3 bases and J 3 bases; bases outside gene matches: 6. The length of the CDR3 is 15 residues. Here the CDR3 DNA reads TGTGCCTGGAGGAGGGGGACAGGGCTCAATCAGCCCCAGCATTTT. This gives the protein CAWRRGTGLNQPQHF.

The chain recombines TRBV7-9 with TRBJ2-6; 14 nucleotides match TRBD2. With V trimmed by 4 bases and J by 4 bases, 9 bases remained unmatched. The CDR3 contains 19 residues. Looked up from germline, CDR1 is SEHNR and CDR2 is FQNEAQ (reference sequence). This chain's CDR3 is CASSSGLAGALGGANVLTF. The CDR3 nucleotides are TGTGCCAGCAGCTCGGGACTAGCGGGAGCTTTGGGCGGGGCCAACGTCCTGACTTTC.

This chain joins TRBV11-2 and TRBJ2-1; D uncertain. The CDR3 has 13 residues. V lost 5 bases, J lost 5 bases, and 10 bases lay in between. The germline CDR1 and CDR2 sequences are SGHAT and FQNNGV. In DNA, the CDR3 is TGTGCCAGCAGCCGCGGCAATCACAATGAGCAGTTCTTC. This translates into CASSRGNHNEQFF.

This clonotype was seen many times. Here the CDR3 DNA reads TGTGCCTGGAGTGTACAGTATGGGGGAGGGAACACTGAAGCTTTCTTT. Its translation: CAWSVQYGGGNTEAFF. V is TRBV30 and J is TRBJ1-1; tentative D call: TRBD1 (5 bases). Germline lookup yields CDR1 GTSNPN and CDR2 SVGIG (reference sequence). The CDR3 is 16 amino acids. Trimming removed 0 bases from V and 1 base from J, with 15 bases in between.

The V gene is TRBV25-1, the J gene TRBJ1-1; the D is unclear. Per the germline V gene, CDR1 is MGHDK and CDR2 is SYGVNS. The CDR3 has 13 amino acids. Trimming removed 3 bases at V and 0 bases at J, with 5 bases between. The chain's CDR3 is CASSDPVNTEAFF. The CDR3 DNA sequence: TGTGCCAGCAGTGATCCGGTGAACACTGAAGCTTTCTTT.

This sequence joins TRBV29-1 and TRBJ2-5, with a weak D call TRBD1 (5 bases). The CDR3 runs 13 residues. Germline V CDR1 and CDR2: SQVTM, ANQGSEA. V was trimmed by 2 bases and J by 2 bases, leaving 9 bases between them. The CDR3 reads CSVEKGLQETQYF. In DNA form, the CDR3 reads TGCAGCGTTGAAAAGGGGCTGCAAGAGACCCAGTACTTC. Full variable domain (rest looked up from reference TRBV29-1 and TRBJ2-5): SAVISQKPSRDICQRGTSLTIQCQVDSQVTMMFWYRQQPGQSLTLIATANQGSEATYESGFVIDKFPISRPNLTFSTLTVSNMSPEDSSIYLCSVEKGLQETQYFGPGTRLLVL.

This clonotype has a count of ten or more. The V call is TRBV20-1, the J call TRBJ1-2, with 8 bases identical to TRBD1. Trimming took 6 bases from V and 2 from J; bases not matched to a gene: 5. The CDR3 sequence is 13 residues long. Germline loops: CDR1 DFQATT, CDR2 SNEGSKA (reference sequence). CDR3 nucleotides: TGCAGTGCCCAGGGGGCCGGGAACTATGGCTACACCTTC. Its protein is CSAQGAGNYGYTF.

This clonotype was counted ten times or more. The chain joins TRBV3-1 to TRBJ1-1; 7 positions match TRBD1. This CDR3 is 15 amino acids long. Germline CDR1 is LGHDT and CDR2 is YNNKEL (reference sequence). After removal of 4 bases from V and 3 bases from J, the junction contained 8 bases not matched to a gene. The CDR3 here is CASSLNRGMDTEAFF. The CDR3 nucleotides are TGTGCCAGCAGCCTAAACAGGGGAATGGACACTGAAGCTTTCTTT.

In this sample, this clonotype turned up a few times. The chain links TRBV12-3 or TRBV12-4 to TRBJ2-6; 7 bases align to TRBD1. The length of the CDR3 is 18 residues. Germline trimming cut 6 bases from V and 0 bases from J; bases unmatched to any gene: 11. The CDR3 protein is CASRWDSLDPSGANVLTF. CDR3 sequence (DNA): TGTGCCAGCAGGTGGGACAGCTTAGACCCCTCTGGGGCCAACGTCCTGACTTTC.

V gene TRBV24-1 combines with J gene TRBJ2-1; TRBD2 might be the D (6 bases). Germline assignment: CDR1 KGHDR and CDR2 SFDVKD. Trimming removed 3 bases at V and 1 base at J, with 9 bases between. The length of the CDR3 is 15 residues. Here the CDR3 DNA reads TGTGCCACCAGTGATGTCCTAGCGTCCTACAATGAGCAGTTCTTC. Translation gives CATSDVLASYNEQFF.

The rearrangement links TRBV5-4 to TRBJ1-1; TRBD1 is a possible D gene (5 bases). V dropped 4 bases and J dropped 1 base, with 14 bases sitting between them. The CDR3 runs 15 residues. CDR1 is SGHNT and CDR2 is YYREEE in the germline V gene (reference sequence). CDR3 protein: CASSLHGTGNTEAFF. The CDR3 nucleotides are TGTGCCAGCAGCCTTCATGGGACGGGGAACACTGAAGCTTTCTTT.

This clonotype was detected ten times or more. The chain links TRBV12-3 or TRBV12-4 to TRBJ1-2, with a tentative D call TRBD1 (5 bases). The CDR3 totals 14 residues. Deletions cut 5 bases from V and 8 bases from J, with 18 bases between. The CDR3 DNA is TGTGCCAGCAGTCCACTACAGGTGGCAAGGGGCTACACCTTC. This translates into CASSPLQVARGYTF.

The rearrangement links TRBV5-6 to TRBJ1-5, with TRBD1 matching 7 bases. With V trimmed by 4 bases and J by 2 bases, 9 bases remained unmatched. The CDR3 runs to 16 residues. Germline V gives CDR1 SGHDT, CDR2 YYEEEE. The CDR3 region is CASSQARTGGNQPQHF. The DNA of the CDR3 is TGTGCCAGCAGCCAAGCCCGAACAGGGGGCAATCAGCCCCAGCATTTT.

V is TRBV13 and J is TRBJ1-6, with D perhaps matching TRBD1 (5 bases). The CDR3 is 17 residues long. The germline V gene has CDR1 PRHDT and CDR2 FYEKMQ (reference sequence). Trimming shortened V by 0 bases and J by 0 bases, and 9 bases separated the two germline ends. CDR3 coding DNA: TGTGCCAGCAGCTTAGGGGGACTGAGCTCCTATAATTCACCCCTCCACTTT. This translates into CASSLGGLSSYNSPLHF.

In this sample, this clonotype turned up a few times. The chain employs TRBV10-3 and TRBJ2-7; 8 bases map to TRBD2. Germline-derived CDR1 and CDR2 are ENHRY and SYGVKD. The CDR3 has 13 residues. V trimming: 5 bases; J trimming: 7 bases; junction bases outside the gene matches: 7. In nucleotides, the CDR3 is TGTGCCATCAGTCAGCGGGAGCGCGAAGAGCAGTACTTC. Protein product: CAISQREREEQYF.

The V call is TRBV6-1, the J call TRBJ2-2; TRBD2 aligns across 13 bases. The CDR3 is 15 amino acids. The germline V gene encodes CDR1 MNHNS and CDR2 SASEGT. V gave up 4 bases and J gave up 7 bases; unmatched junction bases: 3. This chain's CDR3 is CASSGTSGRRGELFF. CDR3 sequence (DNA): TGTGCCAGCAGTGGGACTAGCGGGAGACGCGGGGAGCTGTTTTTT.

This clonotype has a count of ten or more. J is TRBJ1-2 and V is TRBV20-1, with 11 bases identical to TRBD1. In germline, CDR1 is DFQATT, CDR2 SNEGSKA (reference sequence). V was pared by 7 bases and J by 8 bases, with 12 bases of the junction left unmatched. The CDR3 totals 14 residues. CDR3 in DNA: TGCAGTGGGGCGGACAGGGGGCCTGGCGGAGGCTACACCTTC. This encodes CSGADRGPGGGYTF.

In its sample, this clonotype was seen many times. The J gene is TRBJ2-7, the V gene TRBV2; the D is unclear. This CDR3 contains 13 residues. Germline V gene data show CDR1 as SNHLY and CDR2 as FYNNEI. V lost 1 base, J lost 4 bases, and 8 bases lay in between. Written as DNA, the CDR3 is TGTGCCAGCAGTGAAGATCGCGCGTACGAGCAGTACTTC. Translation: CASSEDRAYEQYF.

Concerning this clonotype itself: This could be a read error, since a much larger clone is one nucleotide away. The chain joins TRBV27 to TRBJ2-1; 12 nucleotides align to TRBD2. J was trimmed by 9 bases and V by 5 bases; bases with no gene match: 8. Germline V lookup: CDR1 MNHEY, CDR2 SMNVEV (reference sequence). The CDR3 runs 15 residues. Written as DNA, the CDR3 is TGTGCCAGCAGTCACCCCGGACTAGCGGGAAGTGAGCAGTTCTTC. Translating it yields CASSHPGLAGSEQFF.